This T cell receptor (beta chain) was sequenced for a study of Graves' ophthalmopathy and Graves' hyperthyroidism. Sampling around 10 ml of fresh peripheral blood provided the PBMCs. Study-level points and caveats: Blood samples also showed most expanded thyroid clonotypes exceeding 0.001 frequency. Using 13 signatures, a model distinguished ophthalmopathy from stable hyperthyroidism, reaching around 85% sensitivity and around 81% specificity.

The ends were cut back, 2 bases at V and 9 bases at J, with 5 bases in the middle. Germline CDR1 MRHNA, CDR2 SNTAGT. The CDR3 runs 10 residues. To note about this clonotype: The antigen is undetermined.

Amplification targeted the TCR beta CDR3 regions, with RNA transcripts as the source material. The first round was an RT-PCR with HTBI primers, and the second round was a multiplex PCR. MiXCR was run by TCRdb on the multiplex PCR reads, yielding one entry per CDR3 protein. The table records 220,000 or so distinct CDR3 sequences, about 22% of them present only once. The receptor was isolated from a woman aged 45-65 years with Graves' ophthalmopathy. The V gene is TRBV6-4, the J gene TRBJ2-7, with D hard to call. Sequencing was carried out using peripheral blood. The DNA of the CDR3 is TGTGCCAGCAGTGACAAAGGGCAGTACTTC. It specifies CASSDKGQYF.